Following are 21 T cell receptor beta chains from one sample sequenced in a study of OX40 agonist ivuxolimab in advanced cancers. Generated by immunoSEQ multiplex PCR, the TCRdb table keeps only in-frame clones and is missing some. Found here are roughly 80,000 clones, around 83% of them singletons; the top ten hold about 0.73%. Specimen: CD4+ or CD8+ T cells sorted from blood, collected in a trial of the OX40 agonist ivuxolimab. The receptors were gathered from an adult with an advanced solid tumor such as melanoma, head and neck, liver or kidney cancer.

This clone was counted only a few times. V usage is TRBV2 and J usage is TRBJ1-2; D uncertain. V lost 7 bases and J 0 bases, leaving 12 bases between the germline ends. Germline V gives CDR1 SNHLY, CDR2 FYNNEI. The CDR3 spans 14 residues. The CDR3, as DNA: TGTGCCAGCAATGCCGACGGACCTAACTATGGCTACACCTTC. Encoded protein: CASNADGPNYGYTF.

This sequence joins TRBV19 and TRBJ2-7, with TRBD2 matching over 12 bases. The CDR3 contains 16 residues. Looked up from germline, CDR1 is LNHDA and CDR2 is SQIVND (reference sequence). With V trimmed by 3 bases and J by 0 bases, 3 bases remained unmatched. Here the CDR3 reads CASSMGTSGPSYEQYF. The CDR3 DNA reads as TGTGCCAGTAGTATGGGGACTAGCGGGCCCTCCTACGAGCAGTACTTC.

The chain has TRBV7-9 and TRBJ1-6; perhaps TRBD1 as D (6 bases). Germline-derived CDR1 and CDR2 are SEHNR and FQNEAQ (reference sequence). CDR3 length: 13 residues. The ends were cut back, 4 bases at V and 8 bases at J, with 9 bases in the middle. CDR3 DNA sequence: TGTGCCAGCAGCTACAGGGTAGATTCACCCCTCCACTTT. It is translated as CASSYRVDSPLHF.

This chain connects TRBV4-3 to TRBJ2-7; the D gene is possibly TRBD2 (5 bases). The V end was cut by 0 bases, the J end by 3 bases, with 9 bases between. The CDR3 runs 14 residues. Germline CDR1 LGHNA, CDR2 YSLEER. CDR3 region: CASSQDRAGYEQYF. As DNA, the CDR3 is TGCGCCAGCAGCCAAGATAGGGCGGGCTACGAGCAGTACTTC.

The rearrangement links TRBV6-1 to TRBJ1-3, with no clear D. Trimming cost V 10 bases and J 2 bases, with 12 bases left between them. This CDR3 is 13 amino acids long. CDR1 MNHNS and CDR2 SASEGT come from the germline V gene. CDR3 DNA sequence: TGTGCCACCCAGTTGTTGACTGGAAACACCATATATTTT. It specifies CATQLLTGNTIYF.

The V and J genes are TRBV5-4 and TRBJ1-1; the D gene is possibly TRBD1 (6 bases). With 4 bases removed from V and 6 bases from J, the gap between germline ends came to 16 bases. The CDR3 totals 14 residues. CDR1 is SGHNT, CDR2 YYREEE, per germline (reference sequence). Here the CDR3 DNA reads TGTGCCAGCAGCCCCGGACAGTTTTGGCCTGAAGCTTTCTTT. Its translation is CASSPGQFWPEAFF.

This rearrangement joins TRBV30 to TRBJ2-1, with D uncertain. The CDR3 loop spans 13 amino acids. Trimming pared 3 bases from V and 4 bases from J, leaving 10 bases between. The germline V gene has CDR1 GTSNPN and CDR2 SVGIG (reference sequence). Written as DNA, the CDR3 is TGTGCCTGGAGAGGGCTAGAATACAATGAGCAGTTCTTC. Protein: CAWRGLEYNEQFF.

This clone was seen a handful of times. The CDR3 is CASSQAQRGAYYGYTF. CDR3 in DNA: TGCGCCAGCAGCCAGGCCCAAAGGGGCGCCTATTATGGCTACACCTTC. The chain has TRBV4-1 and TRBJ1-2; tentatively, D is TRBD1 (5 bases). This CDR3 is built from 16 residues. CDR1 is MGHRA and CDR2 is YSYEKL in the germline V gene. Trimming removed 3 bases at V and 5 bases at J, with 19 bases between.

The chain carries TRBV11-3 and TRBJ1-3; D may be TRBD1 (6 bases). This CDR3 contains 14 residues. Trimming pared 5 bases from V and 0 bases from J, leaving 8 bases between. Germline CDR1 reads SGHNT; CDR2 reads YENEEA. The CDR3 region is CASSDRYSGNTIYF. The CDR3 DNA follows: TGTGCCAGCAGCGACAGGTACTCTGGAAACACCATATATTTT. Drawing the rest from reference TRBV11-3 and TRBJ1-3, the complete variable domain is EAGVVQSPRYKIIEKKQPVAFWCNPISGHNTLYWYLQNLGQGPELLIRYENEEAVDDSQLPKDRFSAERLKGVDSTLKIQPAELGDSAVYLCASSDRYSGNTIYFGEGSWLTVV.

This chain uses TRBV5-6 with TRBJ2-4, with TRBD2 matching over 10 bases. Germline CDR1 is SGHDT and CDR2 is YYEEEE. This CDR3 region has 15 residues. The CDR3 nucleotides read TGTCCTGGGGTAGCGGGGGGCGGAGCCAAAAACATTCAGTACTTC. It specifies CPGVAGGGAKNIQYF. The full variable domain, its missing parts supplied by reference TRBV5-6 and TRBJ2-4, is DAGVTQSPTHLIKTRGQQVTLRCSPKSGHDTVSWYQQALGQGPQFIFQYYEEEERQRGNFPDRFSGHQFPNYSSELNVNALLLGDSALYLCPGVAGGGAKNIQYFGAGTRLSVL.

CDR3 sequence: CASSNGNTEAFF. Written as DNA, the CDR3 is TGTGCCAGCTCAAACGGTAACACTGAAGCTTTCTTT. The gene calls are TRBV18 and TRBJ1-1; no definite D call. V lost 5 bases, J lost 2 bases, and 6 bases lay in between. Germline CDR1 and CDR2: KGHSH and LQKENI. There are 12 residues in the CDR3.

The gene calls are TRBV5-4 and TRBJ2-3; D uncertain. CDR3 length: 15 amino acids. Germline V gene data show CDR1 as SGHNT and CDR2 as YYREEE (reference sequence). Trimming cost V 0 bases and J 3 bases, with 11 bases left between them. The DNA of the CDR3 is TGTGCCAGCAGCTTGGATCGGGCCAGGACAGATACGCAGTATTTT. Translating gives CASSLDRARTDTQYF. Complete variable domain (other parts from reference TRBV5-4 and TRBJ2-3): ETGVTQSPTHLIKTRGQQVTLRCSSQSGHNTVSWYQQALGQGPQFIFQYYREEENGRGNFPPRFSGLQFPNYSSELNVNALELDDSALYLCASSLDRARTDTQYFGPGTRLTVL.

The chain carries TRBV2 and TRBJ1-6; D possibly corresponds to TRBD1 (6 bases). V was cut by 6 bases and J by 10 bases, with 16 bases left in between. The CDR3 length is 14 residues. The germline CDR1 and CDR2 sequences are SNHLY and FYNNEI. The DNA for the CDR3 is TGTGCCAGCAGCCCGGGACATTACCCATCACCCCTCCACTTT. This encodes CASSPGHYPSPLHF.

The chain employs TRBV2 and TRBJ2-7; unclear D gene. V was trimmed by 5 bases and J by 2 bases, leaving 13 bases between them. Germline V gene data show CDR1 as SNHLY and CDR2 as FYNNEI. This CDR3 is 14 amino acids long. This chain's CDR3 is CASSPRREAYEQYF. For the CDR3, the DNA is TGTGCCAGCAGTCCTCGGCGCGAAGCCTACGAGCAGTACTTC.

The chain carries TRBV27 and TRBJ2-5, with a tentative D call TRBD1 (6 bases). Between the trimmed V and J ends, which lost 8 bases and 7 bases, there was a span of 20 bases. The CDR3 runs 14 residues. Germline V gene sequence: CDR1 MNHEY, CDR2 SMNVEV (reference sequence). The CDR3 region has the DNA TGTGCCAGCGGTTCGACAGGCCCCGGAGGGACCCAGTACTTC. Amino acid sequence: CASGSTGPGGTQYF.

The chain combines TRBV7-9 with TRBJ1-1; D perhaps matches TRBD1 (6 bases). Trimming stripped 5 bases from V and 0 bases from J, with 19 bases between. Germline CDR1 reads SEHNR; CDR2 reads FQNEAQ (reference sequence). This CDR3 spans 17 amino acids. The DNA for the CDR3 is TGTGCCAGCAGCCCTAGGGTCTGGGGGCGTTTGAACACTGAAGCTTTCTTT. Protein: CASSPRVWGRLNTEAFF.

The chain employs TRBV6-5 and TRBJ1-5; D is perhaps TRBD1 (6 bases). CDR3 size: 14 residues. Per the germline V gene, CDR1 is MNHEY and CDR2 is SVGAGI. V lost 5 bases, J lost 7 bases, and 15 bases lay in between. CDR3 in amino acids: CASSTQQGNQPQHF. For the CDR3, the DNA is TGTGCCAGCAGTACCCAACAGGGAAACCAGCCCCAGCATTTT.

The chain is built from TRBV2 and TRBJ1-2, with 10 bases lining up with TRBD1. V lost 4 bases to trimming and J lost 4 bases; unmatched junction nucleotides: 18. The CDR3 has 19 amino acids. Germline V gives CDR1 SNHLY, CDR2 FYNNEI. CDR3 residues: CASSGAPRDRGPESYGYTF. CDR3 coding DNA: TGTGCCAGCAGTGGAGCTCCTCGGGACAGGGGCCCTGAATCCTATGGCTACACCTTC.

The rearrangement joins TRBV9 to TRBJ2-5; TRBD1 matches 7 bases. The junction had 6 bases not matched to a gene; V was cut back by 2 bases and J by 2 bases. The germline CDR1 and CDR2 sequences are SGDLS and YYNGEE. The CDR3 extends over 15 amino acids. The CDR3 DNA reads TGTGCCAGCAGCGTGTGGGGACAGCGGCAAGAGACCCAGTACTTC. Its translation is CASSVWGQRQETQYF.

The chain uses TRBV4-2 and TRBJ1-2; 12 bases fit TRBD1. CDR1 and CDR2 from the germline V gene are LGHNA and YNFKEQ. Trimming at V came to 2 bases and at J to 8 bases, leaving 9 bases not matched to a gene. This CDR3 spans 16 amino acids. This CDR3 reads CASSQRRGQGAEGYTF. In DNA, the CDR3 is TGTGCCAGCAGCCAACGGCGGGGACAGGGGGCGGAGGGCTACACCTTC.

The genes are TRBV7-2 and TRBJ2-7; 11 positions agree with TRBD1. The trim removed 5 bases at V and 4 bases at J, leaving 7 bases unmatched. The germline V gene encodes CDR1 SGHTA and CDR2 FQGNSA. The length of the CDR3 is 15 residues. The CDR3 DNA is TGTGCCAGCAGCCTTCGTCGGGACAGGGGGTACGAGCAGTACTTC. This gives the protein CASSLRRDRGYEQYF. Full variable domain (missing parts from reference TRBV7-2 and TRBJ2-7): GAGVSQSPSNKVTEKGKDVELRCDPISGHTALYWYRQSLGQGLEFLIYFQGNSAPDKSGLPSDRFSAERTGGSVSTLTIQRTQQEDSAVYLCASSLRRDRGYEQYFGPGTRLTVT.